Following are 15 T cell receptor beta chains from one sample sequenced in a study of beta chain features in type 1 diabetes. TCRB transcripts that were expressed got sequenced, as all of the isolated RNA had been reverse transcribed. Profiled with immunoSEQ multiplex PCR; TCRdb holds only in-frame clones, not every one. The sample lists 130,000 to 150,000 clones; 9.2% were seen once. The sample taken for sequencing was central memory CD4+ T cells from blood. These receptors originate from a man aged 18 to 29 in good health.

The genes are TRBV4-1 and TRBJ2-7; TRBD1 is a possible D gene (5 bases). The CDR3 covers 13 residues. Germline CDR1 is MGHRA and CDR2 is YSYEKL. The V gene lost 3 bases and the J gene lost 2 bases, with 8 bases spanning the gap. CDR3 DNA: TGCGCCAGCAGCCAGGTGGACACCTACGAGCAGTACTTC. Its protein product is CASSQVDTYEQYF.

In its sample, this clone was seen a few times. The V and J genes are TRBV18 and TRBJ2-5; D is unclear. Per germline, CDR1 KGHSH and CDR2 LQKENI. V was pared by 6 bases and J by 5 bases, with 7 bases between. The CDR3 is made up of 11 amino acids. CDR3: CASSRDETQYF. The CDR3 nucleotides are TGTGCCAGCTCGCGAGATGAGACCCAGTACTTC.

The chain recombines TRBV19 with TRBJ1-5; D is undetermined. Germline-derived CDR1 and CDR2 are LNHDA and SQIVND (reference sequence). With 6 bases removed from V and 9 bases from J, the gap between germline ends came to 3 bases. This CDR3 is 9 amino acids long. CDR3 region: CASSWPQHF. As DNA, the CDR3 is TGTGCCAGTAGCTGGCCCCAGCATTTT.

CDR3 region: CAISDGRGGDTQYF. CDR3 in DNA: TGTGCCATCAGTGATGGACGGGGTGGAGATACGCAGTATTTT. The chain joins TRBV10-3 to TRBJ2-3; possible D gene TRBD2, 5 bases. Between the trimmed V and J ends, which lost 3 bases and 5 bases, there was a span of 12 bases. The CDR3 sequence is 14 residues long. Germline assignment: CDR1 ENHRY and CDR2 SYGVKD.

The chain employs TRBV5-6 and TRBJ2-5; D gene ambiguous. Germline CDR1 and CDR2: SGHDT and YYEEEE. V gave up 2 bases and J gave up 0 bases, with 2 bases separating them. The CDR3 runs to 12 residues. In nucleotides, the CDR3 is TGTGCCAGCAGCTTCTACCAAGAGACCCAGTACTTC. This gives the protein CASSFYQETQYF.

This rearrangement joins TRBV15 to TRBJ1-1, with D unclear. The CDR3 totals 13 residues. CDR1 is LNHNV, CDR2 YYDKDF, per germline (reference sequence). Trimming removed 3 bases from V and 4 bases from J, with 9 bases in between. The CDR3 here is CATSSVGGTEAFF. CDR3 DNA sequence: TGTGCCACCAGCAGCGTCGGTGGCACTGAAGCTTTCTTT.

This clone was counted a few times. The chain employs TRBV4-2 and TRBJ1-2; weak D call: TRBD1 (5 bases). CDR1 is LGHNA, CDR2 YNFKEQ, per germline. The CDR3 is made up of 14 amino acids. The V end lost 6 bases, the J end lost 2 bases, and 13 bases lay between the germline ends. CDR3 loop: CASRGQERNYGYTF. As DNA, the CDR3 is TGTGCCAGCAGAGGACAAGAGAGAAACTATGGCTACACCTTC.

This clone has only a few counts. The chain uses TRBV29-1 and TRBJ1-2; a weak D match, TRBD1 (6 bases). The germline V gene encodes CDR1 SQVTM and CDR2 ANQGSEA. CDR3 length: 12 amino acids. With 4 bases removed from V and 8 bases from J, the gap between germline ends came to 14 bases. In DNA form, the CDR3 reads TGCAGCGTTGGGACAGCTACCCCAGGCTACACCTTC. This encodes CSVGTATPGYTF.

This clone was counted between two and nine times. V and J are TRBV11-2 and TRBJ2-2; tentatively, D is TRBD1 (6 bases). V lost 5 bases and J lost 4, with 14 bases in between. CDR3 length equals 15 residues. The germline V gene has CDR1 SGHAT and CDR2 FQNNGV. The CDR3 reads CASSRAGAGTGELFF. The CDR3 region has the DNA TGTGCCAGCAGCCGCGCAGGGGCTGGCACCGGGGAGCTGTTTTTT.

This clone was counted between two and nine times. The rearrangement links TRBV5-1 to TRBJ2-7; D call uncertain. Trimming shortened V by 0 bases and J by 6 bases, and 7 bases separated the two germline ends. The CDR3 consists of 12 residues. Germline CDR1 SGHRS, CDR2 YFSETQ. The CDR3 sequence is CASSLEGGEQYF. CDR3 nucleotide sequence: TGCGCCAGCAGCTTGGAAGGCGGCGAGCAGTACTTC.

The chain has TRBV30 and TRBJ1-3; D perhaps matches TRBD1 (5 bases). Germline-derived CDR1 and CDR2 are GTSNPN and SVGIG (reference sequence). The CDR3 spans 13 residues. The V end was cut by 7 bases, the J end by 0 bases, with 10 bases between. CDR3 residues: CASRGFSGNTIYF. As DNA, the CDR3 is TGTGCCTCTAGGGGCTTCTCTGGAAACACCATATATTTT.

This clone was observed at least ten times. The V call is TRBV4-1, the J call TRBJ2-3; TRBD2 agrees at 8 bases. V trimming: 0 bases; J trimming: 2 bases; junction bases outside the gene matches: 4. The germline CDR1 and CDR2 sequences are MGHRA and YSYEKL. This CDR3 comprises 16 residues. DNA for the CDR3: TGCGCCAGCAGCCAAGAGTTGCGGGGGGCCACAGATACGCAGTATTTT. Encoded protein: CASSQELRGATDTQYF.

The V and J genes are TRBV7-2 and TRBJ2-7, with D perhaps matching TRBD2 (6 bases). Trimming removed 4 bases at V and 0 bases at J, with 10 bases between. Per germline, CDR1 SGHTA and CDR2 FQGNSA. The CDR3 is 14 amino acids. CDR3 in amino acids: CASSYGTASYEQYF. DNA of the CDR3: TGTGCCAGCAGCTACGGGACTGCCTCCTACGAGCAGTACTTC.

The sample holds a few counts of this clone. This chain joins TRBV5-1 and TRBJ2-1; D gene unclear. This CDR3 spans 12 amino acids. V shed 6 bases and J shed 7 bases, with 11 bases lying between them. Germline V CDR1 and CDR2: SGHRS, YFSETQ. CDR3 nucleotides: TGCGCCAGCACCATACAGTCTAATGAGCAGTTCTTC. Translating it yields CASTIQSNEQFF.

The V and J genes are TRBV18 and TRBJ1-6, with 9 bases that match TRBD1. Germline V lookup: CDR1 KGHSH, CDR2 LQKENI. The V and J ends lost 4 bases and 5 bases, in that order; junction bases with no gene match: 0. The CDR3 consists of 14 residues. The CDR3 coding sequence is TGTGCCAGCTCACGGACAGGGGATAATTCACCCCTCCACTTT. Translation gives CASSRTGDNSPLHF.